This TCR beta chain was captured by sequencing in a study of T-cell memory formation after mild COVID-19. General study findings and limits: That cross-reactive memory joined was suggested by some responding clones appearing in pre-infection memory. Clones contracting across day 15 to 85 had a balanced CD4/CD8 profile; later expanding clones leaned CD4+.

Trimming left V 2 bases short and J 0 bases short, with 11 bases between. The CDR3 is 16 amino acids. Per germline, CDR1 MRHNA and CDR2 SNTAGT. This clonotype has a handful of counts. As yet, its antigen is unknown. 5'RACE primed at constant segments yielded TCR alpha and TCR beta cDNA libraries bearing sample barcodes and UMIs. One entry per CDR3 protein, called by TCRdb with MiXCR from the 5' RACE reads. The sample carries around 420,000 distinct CDR3 sequences, approximately 24% recorded once. V is TRBV6-4 and J is TRBJ2-1; no firm D call. Sequenced input: PBMCs or a T cell subset sorted from them (not recorded which). The TCR was taken from an adult woman who had mild COVID-19 (a few samples of this study predate the infection). Cell type and time point are not known. CDR3 nucleotide sequence: TGTGCCAGCAGTGACGTTCCTACTACCTCCTACAATGAGCAGTTCTTC. Its translation: CASSDVPTTSYNEQFF.